Listed here are 21 T cell receptor beta chains from one sample, sequenced in a study of blood T cell repertoires in COVID-19. TCRdb keeps only in-frame clones here, not all; method: immunoSEQ multiplex PCR. The table includes under 70,000 clones, about 88% detected once. Sequenced input: PBMCs or T cells enriched from blood (not recorded which). Receptors originate from a woman between 35 and 50 years old who had recovered from COVID-19.

This clone was detected once. The chain couples TRBV5-1 to TRBJ2-3; 13 bases fit TRBD2. Trimming took 3 bases from V and 0 from J; bases not matched to a gene: 7. The CDR3 is made up of 18 amino acids. Germline V gene lookup returns CDR1 SGHRS and CDR2 YFSETQ. The DNA for the CDR3 is TGCGCCAGCAGCTCCTGGGGACTAGCGGGGTCTAGCACAGATACGCAGTATTTT. Residues: CASSSWGLAGSSTDTQYF.

This clone was observed once. The chain carries TRBV18 and TRBJ2-1; 8 bases map to TRBD2. CDR1 and CDR2 (germline): KGHSH, LQKENI. After removal of 6 bases from V and 4 bases from J, the junction contained 8 bases not matched to a gene. The CDR3 is 15 residues long. The CDR3, as DNA: TGTGCCAGCTCTAGCGGCGGGGGGCTATACAATGAGCAGTTCTTC. Translating it yields CASSSGGGLYNEQFF. Full variable domain (remainder filled in from reference TRBV18 and TRBJ2-1): NAGVMQNPRHLVRRRGQEARLRCSPMKGHSHVYWYRQLPEEGLKFMVYLQKENIIDESGMPKERFSAEFPKEGPSILRIQQVVRGDSAAYFCASSSGGGLYNEQFFGPGTRLTVL.

This chain joins TRBV19 and TRBJ1-1; 9 bases line up with TRBD1. Germline values: CDR1 LNHDA, CDR2 SQIVND (reference sequence). The V and J ends lost 4 bases and 4 bases, in that order; junction bases with no gene match: 7. The CDR3 consists of 15 residues. The DNA for the CDR3 is TGTGCCAGTAGTACCAAAAAGACAGGGGGCACTGAAGCTTTCTTT. It translates to CASSTKKTGGTEAFF.

The V and J genes are TRBV11-1 and TRBJ1-1, with D perhaps TRBD1 (5 bases). Germline values: CDR1 SGHAT, CDR2 FQDESV (reference sequence). V shed 7 bases and J shed 4 bases, with 16 bases lying between them. CDR3 length: 14 amino acids. CDR3 DNA: TGTGCCAGCACCAGGGAATTGGGGCGCACTGAAGCTTTCTTT. Residues: CASTRELGRTEAFF.

This clone was observed once. The chain carries TRBV9 and TRBJ2-2; 7 positions agree with TRBD2. This CDR3 has 17 residues. Losses at the gene ends were 0 bases for V and 1 base for J; bases not matched to a gene: 6. Germline CDR1 is SGDLS and CDR2 is YYNGEE. DNA of the CDR3: TGTGCCAGCAGCGTAGAATTCCAGCGGGGGAACACCGGGGAGCTGTTTTTT. This codes for CASSVEFQRGNTGELFF.

The gene calls are TRBV7-8 and TRBJ1-3, with D possibly matching TRBD1 (5 bases). This CDR3 is built from 14 residues. Trimming took 3 bases from V and 4 from J, leaving 10 bases between them. The germline V gene has CDR1 SGHVS and CDR2 FQNEAQ. The CDR3 loop reads CASSLTVGGNTIYF. CDR3 nucleotide sequence: TGTGCCAGCAGCTTGACAGTTGGGGGAAACACCATATATTTT.

The chain recombines TRBV12-3 or TRBV12-4 with TRBJ2-7; tentative D call: TRBD2 (5 bases). This CDR3 is built from 13 residues. Trimming removed 6 bases at V and 6 bases at J, with 15 bases between. The CDR3 DNA reads as TGTGCCAGCAGGCCCCGGCGGGCAAGCGAGCAGTACTTC. This codes for CASRPRRASEQYF.

The chain carries TRBV6-5 and TRBJ2-2; 10 bases are a match to TRBD2. Germline lookup yields CDR1 MNHEY and CDR2 SVGAGI. The CDR3 has 15 amino acids. The V segment lost 5 bases and the J segment 4 bases; nucleotides outside the gene matches: 4. The DNA of the CDR3 is TGTGCCAGCAGTACCGGGACTAGCGTCACCGGGGAGCTGTTTTTT. Encoded protein: CASSTGTSVTGELFF.

V usage is TRBV2 and J usage is TRBJ2-1; TRBD1 matches at 8 bases. CDR3 length: 13 residues. J gave up 12 bases and V 8 bases, and 12 bases lay outside the gene matches. Germline lookup yields CDR1 SNHLY and CDR2 FYNNEI. The CDR3 loop reads CASSNTQGARQFF. CDR3 in DNA: TGTGCCAGCTCCAACACTCAGGGGGCGCGGCAGTTCTTC.

V and J are TRBV19 and TRBJ1-1; 7 bases match TRBD1. The CDR3 is 13 amino acids. Trimming cost V 9 bases and J 2 bases; bases outside gene matches: 6. CDR1 is LNHDA, CDR2 SQIVND, per germline (reference sequence). CDR3 amino acids: CASRDRPNTEAFF. In DNA form, the CDR3 reads TGTGCCAGCCGGGACAGACCAAACACTGAAGCTTTCTTT.

This chain's CDR3 is CASSQRTGRLQETQYF. The CDR3 DNA reads TGTGCCAGCAGCCAGAGGACAGGGCGCCTCCAAGAGACCCAGTACTTC. The V gene is TRBV3-1 (or the pseudogene TRBV3-2), the J gene TRBJ2-5, with TRBD1 identical over 8 bases. CDR1 LGHDT and CDR2 YNNKEL come from the germline V gene (reference sequence). J gave up 1 base and V 3 bases, and 7 bases lay outside the gene matches. The CDR3 spans 16 residues.

The V and J genes are TRBV5-5 and TRBJ2-3; the match to TRBD1 covers 8 bases. The CDR3 loop spans 16 amino acids. V lost 4 bases, J lost 0 bases, and 7 bases stayed unmatched. Per germline, CDR1 SGHKS and CDR2 YYEKEE (reference sequence). This CDR3 reads CASSAPGQASTDTQYF. The CDR3 bases are TGTGCCAGCAGCGCCCCGGGACAGGCTAGCACAGATACGCAGTATTTT. Full variable domain (remainder filled in from reference TRBV5-5 and TRBJ2-3): DAGVTQSPTHLIKTRGQQVTLRCSPISGHKSVSWYQQVLGQGPQFIFQYYEKEERGRGNFPDRFSARQFPNYSSELNVNALLLGDSALYLCASSAPGQASTDTQYFGPGTRLTVL.

The rearrangement joins TRBV18 to TRBJ1-1, with TRBD1 matching over 9 bases. V dropped 5 bases and J dropped 2; count of bases not matched to a gene: 6. Germline loops: CDR1 KGHSH, CDR2 LQKENI. The CDR3 contains 15 residues. The CDR3 DNA sequence: TGTGCCAGCTCAGGGGACAGGGCTCCAAACACTGAAGCTTTCTTT. It is translated as CASSGDRAPNTEAFF.

The chain recombines TRBV6-1 with TRBJ2-7; 10 bases are a match to TRBD1. Germline V gene sequence: CDR1 MNHNS, CDR2 SASEGT. J was trimmed by 4 bases and V by 0 bases; bases with no gene match: 3. The CDR3 covers 15 residues. CDR3 region: CASSEAGTGAYEQYF. The CDR3 coding sequence is TGTGCCAGCAGTGAAGCCGGGACAGGGGCATACGAGCAGTACTTC.

The chain employs TRBV7-6 and TRBJ1-5; unclear D gene. Deletions cut 1 base from V and 6 bases from J, with 16 bases between. Germline lookup yields CDR1 SGHVS and CDR2 FNYEAQ. The CDR3 is made up of 16 amino acids. The CDR3 is CASSLGVAGVSQPQHF. CDR3 in DNA: TGTGCCAGCAGCTTAGGGGTGGCGGGTGTAAGTCAGCCCCAGCATTTT.

V gene TRBV24-1 combines with J gene TRBJ1-5; 8 bases align to TRBD1. The DNA end lines up better with TRBJ2-3; the J call may be wrong. Germline V gives CDR1 KGHDR, CDR2 SFDVKD. This CDR3 comprises 12 residues. The CDR3 DNA reads as TGTGCCACCAGTGATAGGGACAGGCCGCAGTATTTT. Translated, it gives CATSDRDRPQYF.

The rearrangement joins TRBV19 to TRBJ1-5; 7 bases align to TRBD1. This CDR3 comprises 15 residues. Germline CDR1 is LNHDA and CDR2 is SQIVND (reference sequence). V lost 7 bases to trimming and J lost 2 bases; unmatched junction nucleotides: 8. The CDR3 sequence is CASTSQDRGNQPQHF. The CDR3 DNA reads as TGTGCCAGTACCAGCCAAGACAGGGGCAATCAGCCCCAGCATTTT. The full variable domain, its missing parts supplied by reference TRBV19 and TRBJ1-5, is DGGITQSPKYLFRKEGQNVTLSCEQNLNHDAMYWYRQDPGQGLRLIYYSQIVNDFQKGDIAEGYSVSREKKESFPLTVTSAQKNPTAFYLCASTSQDRGNQPQHFGDGTRLSIL.

This chain uses TRBV3-1 (or the pseudogene TRBV3-2) with TRBJ2-1, with 9 bases fitting TRBD2. The CDR3 runs to 15 residues. In germline, CDR1 is LGHDT, CDR2 YNNKEL (reference sequence). Trimming at V came to 1 base and at J to 6 bases, leaving 4 bases not matched to a gene. In DNA, the CDR3 is TGTGCCAGCAGCCAAGGGGGACTAGCATCCAATGAGCAGTTCTTC. This encodes CASSQGGLASNEQFF.

The V and J genes are TRBV6-1 and TRBJ2-7; maybe TRBD1 (6 bases). The CDR3 is 14 residues long. CDR1 is MNHNS and CDR2 is SASEGT in the germline V gene. V lost 3 bases, J lost 4 bases, and 13 bases lay in between. The CDR3 nucleotides read TGTGCCAGCAGTGAGAACGAAGGGGGTTACGAGCAGTACTTC. Translating it yields CASSENEGGYEQYF.

The V gene is TRBV6-4, the J gene TRBJ1-2; possibly TRBD1 for D (5 bases). Germline values: CDR1 MRHNA, CDR2 SNTAGT. V lost 0 bases, J lost 4 bases, and 12 bases lay in between. The length of the CDR3 is 15 residues. CDR3: CASSDSQGGSYGYTF. CDR3 bases: TGTGCCAGCAGTGACTCCCAGGGAGGAAGCTATGGCTACACCTTC.

The chain combines TRBV12-5 with TRBJ2-7, with D unclear. This CDR3 comprises 12 residues. V was trimmed by 5 bases and J by 1 base, leaving 6 bases between them. Germline V lookup: CDR1 LGHNT, CDR2 FRNRAP. CDR3 loop: CASGPRSYEQYF. The CDR3 DNA reads as TGTGCTAGTGGTCCGAGATCCTACGAGCAGTACTTC.